The present TCR beta chain was sequenced within a study of response to subunit inactivated influenza vaccine. Whole-study findings and limits: With each seasonal influenza vaccination, the authors suggested, few new T cells are recruited.

TCRdb analysed the RT-PCR reads with MiXCR anew, one entry per CDR3 protein. This table holds hundreds of thousands of distinct CDR3 sequences, roughly 8.2% found once. About this clonotype itself: What it recognizes is unknown.

The starting material was PBMCs from blood, obtained less than 30 months after vaccination. The sequence came from a man aged 50 to 69 who received an inactivated influenza vaccine.

CDR3 DNA: TGCAGCGTAAATGCGGGAGGACTCAATGAGCAGTTCTTC. It specifies CSVNAGGLNEQFF. The rearrangement links TRBV29-1 to TRBJ2-1; 8 bases agree with TRBD2. The J segment lost 6 bases and the V segment lost 6 bases, leaving 7 bases of the junction unmatched. The CDR3 totals 13 residues. Germline CDR1 reads SQVTM; CDR2 reads ANQGSEA.